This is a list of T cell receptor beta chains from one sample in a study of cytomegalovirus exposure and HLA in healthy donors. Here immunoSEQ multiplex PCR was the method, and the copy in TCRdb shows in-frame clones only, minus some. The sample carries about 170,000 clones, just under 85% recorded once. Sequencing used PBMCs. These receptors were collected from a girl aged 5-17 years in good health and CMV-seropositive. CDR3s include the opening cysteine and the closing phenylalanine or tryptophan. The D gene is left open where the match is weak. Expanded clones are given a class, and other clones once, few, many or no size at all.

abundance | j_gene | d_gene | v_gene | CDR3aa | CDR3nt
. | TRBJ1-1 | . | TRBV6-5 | CASSSGVPNTEAFF | TGTGCCAGCAGCTCAGGGGTTCCGAACACTGAAGCTTTCTTT
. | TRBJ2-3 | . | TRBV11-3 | CASSSTRGAGTQYF | TGTGCCAGCAGCTCCACTCGGGGGGCAGGAACGCAGTATTTT
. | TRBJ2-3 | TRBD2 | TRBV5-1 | CASSLGRGVTDTQYF | TGCGCCAGCAGCTTGGGACGGGGGGTGACAGATACGCAGTATTTT
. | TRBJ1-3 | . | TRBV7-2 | CASSLYIIAASGNTIYF | TGTGCCAGCAGCCTTTACATTATTGCGGCCTCTGGAAACACCATATATTTT
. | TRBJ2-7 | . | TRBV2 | CASSEEGGSYEQYF | TGTGCCAGCAGTGAAGAGGGGGGGTCCTACGAGCAGTACTTC
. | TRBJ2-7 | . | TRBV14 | CASSQGWGFYEQYF | TGTGCCAGCAGCCAAGGGTGGGGCTTCTACGAGCAGTACTTC
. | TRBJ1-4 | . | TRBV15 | CATSSSTGGNEKLFF | TGTGCCACCAGCTCAAGCACAGGCGGTAATGAAAAACTGTTTTTT
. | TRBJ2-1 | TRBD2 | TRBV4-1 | CASSQDRVAGGFPYNEQFF | TGCGCCAGCAGCCAAGATCGGGTAGCGGGGGGTTTCCCCTACAATGAGCAGTTCTTC
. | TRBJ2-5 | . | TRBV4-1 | CASSAFVGGKETQYF | TGCGCCAGCAGCGCATTTGTGGGCGGGAAGGAGACCCAGTACTTC
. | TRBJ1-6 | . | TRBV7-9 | CASSLQGYNSPLHF | TGTGCCAGCAGCTTACAGGGGTATAATTCACCCCTCCACTTT
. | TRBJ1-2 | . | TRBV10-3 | CAIGSQGYTF | TGTGCCATCGGGTCACAGGGCTACACCTTC
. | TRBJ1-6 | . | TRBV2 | CASSERGSSSPLHF | TGTGCCAGCAGTGAACGGGGGAGTAGTTCACCCCTCCACTTT
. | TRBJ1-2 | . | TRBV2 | CASSPGDSYGYTF | TGTGCCAGCAGTCCAGGGGATTCTTATGGCTACACCTTC
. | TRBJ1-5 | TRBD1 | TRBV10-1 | CASSQGGNQPQHF | TGCGCCAGCAGCCAGGGGGGCAATCAGCCCCAGCATTTT
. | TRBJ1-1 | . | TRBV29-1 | CSVPGRNTEAFF | TGCAGCGTGCCGGGGAGGAACACTGAAGCTTTCTTT
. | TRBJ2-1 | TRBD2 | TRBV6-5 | CASGTSGFNEQFF | TGTGCCAGCGGGACTAGCGGGTTCAATGAGCAGTTCTTC
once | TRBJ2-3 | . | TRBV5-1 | CASSLASTDTQYF | TGCGCCAGCAGCTTGGCTTCCACAGATACGCAGTATTTT
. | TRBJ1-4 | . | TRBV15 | CATSREGAGRGKLFF | TGTGCCACCAGCAGAGAGGGGGCAGGGAGAGGAAAACTGTTTTTT
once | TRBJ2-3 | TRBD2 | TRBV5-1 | CASSPVPSGGADTQYF | TGCGCCAGCAGCCCCGTCCCTAGCGGGGGGGCAGATACGCAGTATTTT
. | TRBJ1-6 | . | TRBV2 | CASSGRQVNSPLHF | TGTGCCAGCAGTGGCAGGCAGGTCAATTCACCCCTCCACTTT
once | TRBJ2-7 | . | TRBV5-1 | CASRTNRDTHYEQYF | TGCGCCAGCAGAACGAACCGGGACACACACTACGAGCAGTACTTC
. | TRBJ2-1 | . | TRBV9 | CASTRTDHNEQFF | TGTGCCAGCACCAGGACAGACCACAATGAGCAGTTCTTC
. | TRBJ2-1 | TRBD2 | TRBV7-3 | CASSSPLGGGGNEQFF | TGTGCCAGCAGCTCACCCTTGGGCGGGGGGGGCAATGAGCAGTTCTTC
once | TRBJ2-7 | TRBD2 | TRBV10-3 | CAISEGLAGGDEQYF | TGTGCCATCAGTGAAGGGCTAGCGGGGGGGGACGAGCAGTACTTC
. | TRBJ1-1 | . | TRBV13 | CASSFQGFSTEAFF | TGTGCCAGCAGCTTTCAGGGGTTTTCCACTGAAGCTTTCTTT
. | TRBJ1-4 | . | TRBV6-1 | CASSFQTNEKLFF | TGTGCCAGCAGTTTCCAGACTAATGAAAAACTGTTTTTT
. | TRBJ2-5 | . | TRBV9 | CASSPVGEKETQYF | TGTGCCAGCAGCCCGGTCGGGGAGAAAGAGACCCAGTACTTC
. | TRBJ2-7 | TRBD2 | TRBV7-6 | CASSLDGGVVDEQYF | TGTGCCAGCAGCTTAGATGGGGGGGTAGTTGACGAGCAGTACTTC
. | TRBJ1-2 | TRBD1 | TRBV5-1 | CASSSGTGVYGYTF | TGCGCCAGCAGCTCGGGGACAGGGGTCTATGGCTACACCTTC
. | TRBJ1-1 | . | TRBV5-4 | CASSWRTGNTEAFF | TGTGCCAGCAGCTGGCGGACTGGGAACACTGAAGCTTTCTTT
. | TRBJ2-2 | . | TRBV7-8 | CASSLRHGGELFF | TGTGCCAGCAGCTTACGACACGGCGGGGAGCTGTTTTTT
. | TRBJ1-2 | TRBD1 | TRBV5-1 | CASSLGGQGDYNGYTF | TGCGCCAGCAGCTTGGGAGGACAGGGGGATTACAATGGCTACACCTTC
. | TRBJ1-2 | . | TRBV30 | CACDGYGYTF | TGTGCCTGTGACGGGTATGGCTACACCTTC
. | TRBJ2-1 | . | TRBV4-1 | CASSQEDRYNEQFF | TGCGCCAGCAGCCAAGAGGACAGATACAATGAGCAGTTCTTC
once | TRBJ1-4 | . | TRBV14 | CASSLAATNEKLFF | TGTGCCAGCAGCCTCGCAGCAACTAATGAAAAACTGTTTTTT
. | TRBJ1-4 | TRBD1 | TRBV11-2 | CASSSRGQGRSNEKLFF | TGTGCCAGCAGCTCTAGAGGACAGGGGAGGTCTAATGAAAAACTGTTTTTT
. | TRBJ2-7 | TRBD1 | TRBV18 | CARVFLDRDYEQYF | TGTGCCAGGGTCTTCCTCGACAGGGATTACGAGCAGTACTTC
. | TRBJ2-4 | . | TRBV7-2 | CASSLAGGQNIQYF | TGTGCCAGCAGCTTAGCGGGGGGTCAAAACATTCAGTACTTC
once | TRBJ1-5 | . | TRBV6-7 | CASTDCPNQPQHF | TGTGCCAGCACGGACTGTCCCAATCAGCCCCAGCATTTT
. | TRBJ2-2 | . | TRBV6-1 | CASSARGTGELFF | TGTGCCAGCAGTGCCAGGGGCACCGGGGAGCTGTTTTTT
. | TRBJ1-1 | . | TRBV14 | CASSQAGMNTEAFF | TGTGCCAGCAGCCAAGCGGGAATGAACACTGAAGCTTTCTTT
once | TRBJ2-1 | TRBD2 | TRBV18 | CASSPLTSGGSYNEQFF | TGTGCCAGCTCACCGTTGACTAGCGGGGGATCCTACAATGAGCAGTTCTTC
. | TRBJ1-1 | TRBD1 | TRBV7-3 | CASSRQGFDTEAFF | TGTGCCAGCAGTCGACAGGGGTTCGACACTGAAGCTTTCTTT
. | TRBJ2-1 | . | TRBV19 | CASSMGQGLFF | TGTGCCAGTAGTATGGGGCAGGGTCTGTTCTTC
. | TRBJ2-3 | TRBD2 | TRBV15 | CATSRRTSGGTDTQYF | TGTGCCACCAGCAGACGGACTAGCGGGGGTACGGATACGCAGTATTTT
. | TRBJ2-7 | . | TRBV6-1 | CASSPRGYEQYF | TGTGCCAGCAGTCCACGGGGCTACGAGCAGTACTTC
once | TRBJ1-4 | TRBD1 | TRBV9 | CASSGGGQGEKLFF | TGTGCCAGCAGCGGAGGGGGACAGGGCGAAAAACTGTTTTTT
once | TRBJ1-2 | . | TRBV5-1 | CASSSDTGIQGYTF | TGCGCCAGCAGCTCAGATACAGGGATCCAGGGCTACACCTTC
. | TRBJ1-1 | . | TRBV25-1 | CASSGRMTENTEAFF | TGTGCCAGCAGTGGCCGCATGACAGAGAACACTGAAGCTTTCTTT
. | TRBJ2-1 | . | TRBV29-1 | CSVPGPVRHNEQFF | TGCAGCGTTCCGGGTCCCGTGAGGCACAATGAGCAGTTCTTC
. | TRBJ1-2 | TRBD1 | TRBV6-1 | CASSRYRGEDGYTF | TGTGCCAGCAGTCGGTACAGGGGGGAGGATGGCTACACCTTC
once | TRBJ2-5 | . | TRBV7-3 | CASSLGGRGETQYF | TGTGCCAGCAGCCTCGGAGGGAGAGGAGAGACCCAGTACTTC
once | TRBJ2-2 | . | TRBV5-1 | CASSLVLQTTGELFF | TGCGCCAGCAGCTTGGTATTACAGACCACCGGGGAGCTGTTTTTT
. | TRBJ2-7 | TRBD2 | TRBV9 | CASSPHPKSGGRSYEQYF | TGTGCCAGCAGCCCACATCCAAAAAGCGGGGGGAGATCCTACGAGCAGTACTTC
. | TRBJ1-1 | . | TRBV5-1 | CASSLYTGMNTEAFF | TGCGCCAGCAGCTTGTATACAGGGATGAACACTGAAGCTTTCTTT
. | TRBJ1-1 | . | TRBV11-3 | CASSFKNRVGTEAFF | TGTGCCAGCAGCTTCAAAAACAGGGTTGGCACTGAAGCTTTCTTT
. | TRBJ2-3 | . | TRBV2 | CASLFVPGGGDTQYF | TGTGCCAGCCTGTTCGTCCCGGGTGGGGGGGATACGCAGTATTTT